The entry that follows covers one TCR beta chain sequence. Its antigen is still unknown. These data belong to a study of brain metastases from non-small cell lung cancer. Findings and caveats of the study: Brain metastases shared most TCR repertoire with primaries, with sparse T cells. T-cell infiltration was lower in brain metastases than primaries (P < 0.001). Expanded T-cell clones appeared in roughly 60% of brain metastases over primaries.

V was trimmed by 5 bases and J by 4 bases, leaving 14 bases between them. Germline V gene lookup returns CDR1 SEHNR and CDR2 FQNEAQ (reference sequence). This CDR3 spans 15 amino acids. Libraries were prepared by immunoSEQ multiplex PCR; TCRdb keeps only in-frame clonotypes and omits some of them. This sample yields more than 950 clones, of which approximately 85% are seen a single time; about 15% belongs to the top ten. This clonotype originated in a donor aged 40 or over with non-small cell lung cancer. The genes are TRBV7-9 and TRBJ1-4, with a weak D call TRBD1 (5 bases). The source material was tissue from a brain metastasis. The CDR3 sequence: CASSLTGRINEKLFF. CDR3 sequence (DNA): TGTGCCAGCAGCCTTACAGGACGAATTAATGAAAAACTGTTTTTT.